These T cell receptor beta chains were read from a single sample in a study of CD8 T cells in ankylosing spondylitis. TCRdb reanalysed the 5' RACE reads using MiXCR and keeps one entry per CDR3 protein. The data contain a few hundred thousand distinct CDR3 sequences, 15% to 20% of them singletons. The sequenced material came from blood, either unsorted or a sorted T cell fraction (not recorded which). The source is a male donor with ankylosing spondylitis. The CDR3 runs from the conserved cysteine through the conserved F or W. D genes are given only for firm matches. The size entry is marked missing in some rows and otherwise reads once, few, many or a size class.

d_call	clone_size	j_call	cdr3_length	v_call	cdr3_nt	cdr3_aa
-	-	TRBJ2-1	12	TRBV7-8	TGTGCCAGCAGCTTAGACCCATATGAGCAGTTCTTC	CASSLDPYEQFF
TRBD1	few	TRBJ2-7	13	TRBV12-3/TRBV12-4	TGTGCCAGCAGCAGACAGGGTCCAAACGAGCAGTACTTC	CASSRQGPNEQYF
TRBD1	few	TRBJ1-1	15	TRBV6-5	TGTGCCAGCAGTTCTACAGGGGTTGCGGACACTGAAGCTTTCTTT	CASSSTGVADTEAFF
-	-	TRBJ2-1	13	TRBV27	TGTGCCAGCAGTTTTTCGGGAGACAATGAGCAGTTCTTC	CASSFSGDNEQFF
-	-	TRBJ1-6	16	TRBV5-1	TGCGCCAGCAGCTTGGGATCAGGGGAATCGGATTCACCCCTCCACTTT	CASSLGSGESDSPLHF
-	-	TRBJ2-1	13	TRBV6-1	TGTGCCACCGGCACTACCTCCTACAATGAGCAGTTCTTC	CATGTTSYNEQFF
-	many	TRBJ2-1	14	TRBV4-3	TGCGCCAGCAGCCAAGATGGCGTTGCGGATGAGCAGTTCTTC	CASSQDGVADEQFF
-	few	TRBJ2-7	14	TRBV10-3	TGTGCCATCAGGGGGGAAGGAGCTTACTACGAGCAGTACTTC	CAIRGEGAYYEQYF
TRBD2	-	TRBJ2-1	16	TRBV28	TGTGCCAGCAGTTCCAAGCGGGATGGTTCCTACAATGAGCAGTTCTTC	CASSSKRDGSYNEQFF
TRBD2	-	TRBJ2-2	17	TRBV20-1	TGCAGTGCTAGGGCTCTAGCGGGAGGCTCGAACACCGGGGAGCTGTTTTTT	CSARALAGGSNTGELFF
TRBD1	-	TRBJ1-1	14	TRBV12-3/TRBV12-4	TGTGCCAGCGGAGACCTACAGGGGGCAGCTGAAGCTTTCTTT	CASGDLQGAAEAFF
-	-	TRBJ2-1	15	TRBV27	TGTGCCAGCAGTTTATCGCCAGGGGCCTACAATGAGCAGTTCTTC	CASSLSPGAYNEQFF
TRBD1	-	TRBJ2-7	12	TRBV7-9	TGTGCCAGCAGCTCTACAGGGGAAGAGCAGTACTTC	CASSSTGEEQYF